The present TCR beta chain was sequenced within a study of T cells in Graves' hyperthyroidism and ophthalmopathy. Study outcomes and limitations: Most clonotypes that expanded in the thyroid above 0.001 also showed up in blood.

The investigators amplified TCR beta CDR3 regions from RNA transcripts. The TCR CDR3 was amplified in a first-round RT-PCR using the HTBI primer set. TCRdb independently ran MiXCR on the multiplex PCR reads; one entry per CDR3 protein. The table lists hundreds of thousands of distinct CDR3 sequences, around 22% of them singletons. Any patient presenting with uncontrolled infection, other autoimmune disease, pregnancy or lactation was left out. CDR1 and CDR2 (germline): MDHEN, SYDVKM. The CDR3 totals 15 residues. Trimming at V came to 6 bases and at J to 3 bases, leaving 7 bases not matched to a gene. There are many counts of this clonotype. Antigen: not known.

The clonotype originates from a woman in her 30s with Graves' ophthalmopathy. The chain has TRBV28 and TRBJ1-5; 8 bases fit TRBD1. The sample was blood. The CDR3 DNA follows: TGTGCCAGCAGCTCCCAGGGGGCCCTCAATCAGCCCCAGCATTTT. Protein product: CASSSQGALNQPQHF.